Listed here are 30 T cell receptor beta chains from one sample, sequenced in a study of CD8+CD57+ T cells in acquired aplastic anemia. Patients sequenced had flow cytometry evidence of CD8+CD57+ cell expansion. Genomic DNA templated the TCR beta VDJ and CDR3 profiling. TCRdb redid the calling of the reads with MiXCR, one entry per CDR3 protein. The table records roughly 250,000 distinct CDR3 sequences, less than 85% of them present only once. Sequenced: sorted CD4+, CD8+, or CD8+CD57+ T cells (not recorded which) from PBMCs. The receptor source for this set is a human donor with aplastic anemia.

The V call is TRBV25-1, the J call TRBJ2-7; 7 nucleotides agree with TRBD1. Germline loops: CDR1 MGHDK, CDR2 SYGVNS. Trimming took 6 bases from V and 5 from J; bases not matched to a gene: 7. The CDR3 contains 13 residues. CDR3 DNA: TGTGCCAGCAGCCCCCAAACAGGGGACGAGCAGTACTTC. Translating gives CASSPQTGDEQYF.

The chain carries TRBV24-1 and TRBJ2-7, with TRBD2 matching 8 bases. The length of the CDR3 is 16 residues. Germline CDR1 reads KGHDR; CDR2 reads SFDVKD. The CDR3 sequence: CATSDFGREAAYEHYV. CDR3 nucleotide sequence: TGTGCCACCAGTGATTTTGGGCGGGAGGCCGCCTACGAGCACTACGTC.

A note on this clonotype: A junction boundary mismatches the germline segment, possibly from a read error. The V call is TRBV19, the J call TRBJ1-5; 8 nucleotides align to TRBD1. This CDR3 contains 15 residues. CDR1 is LNHDA, CDR2 SQIVND, per germline (reference sequence). CDR3: CASSDGQGVTEAFFF. CDR3 sequence (DNA): TGTGCCAGTAGCGATGGACAGGGAGTAACTGAAGCTTTCTTTTTT. The entire variable domain, with the rest obtained from reference TRBV19 and TRBJ1-5, is as follows: DGGITQSPKYLFRKEGQNVTLSCEQNLNHDAMYWYRQDPGQGLRLIYYSQIVNDFQKGDIAEGYSVSREKKESFPLTVTSAQKNPTAFYLCASSDGQGVTEAFFFGDGTRLSIL.

This clonotype was seen a single time. V is TRBV7-8 and J is TRBJ1-1; TRBD1 matches 8 bases. The CDR3 contains 15 residues. Germline-derived CDR1 and CDR2 are SGHVS and FQNEAQ. J lost 13 bases, V lost 0 bases, and 13 bases had no gene match. The CDR3 is CASSLARTGNTQDFF. CDR3 nucleotide sequence: TGTGCCAGCAGCTTAGCTCGGACAGGGAACACGCAAGATTTCTTT.

As to this clonotype: The conserved phenylalanine or tryptophan is not found at the CDR3 terminus, so this likely reflects a read error. Because the CDR3's place on the DNA is in doubt, the DNA is left out and the CDR3 is given as listed by TCRdb. The chain combines TRBV9 with TRBJ2-1; the table gives TRBD2 as D, unverified against the DNA. The CDR3 adds up to 15 amino acids, both ends counted. Germline CDR1 SGDLS, CDR2 YYNGEE. The CDR3 spells CASSADTASYNSPLL.

The genes are TRBV7-8 and TRBJ2-7; D not certain. The J call could be wrong; TRBJ2-1 is a better fit for the DNA end. In germline, CDR1 is SGHVS, CDR2 FQNEAQ. This CDR3 is 13 amino acids long. The CDR3 loop reads CASSFSPTGEQFF. The CDR3 region has the DNA TGTGCCAGCAGCTTCTCCCCAACGGGTGAGCAGTTCTTC.

This clonotype appeared a few times. J is TRBJ2-7 and V is TRBV15; D not resolved. Germline-derived CDR1 and CDR2 are LNHNV and YYDKDF (reference sequence). V lost 8 bases, J lost 5 bases, and 16 bases lay in between. The CDR3 length is 13 residues. The CDR3 spells CATASSHGHEQYF. The DNA for the CDR3 is TGTGCCACCGCATCCAGTCACGGCCACGAGCAGTACTTC.

The genes are TRBV10-1 and TRBJ2-1; TRBD2 aligns across 7 bases. Germline CDR1 reads WNHNN; CDR2 reads SYGVQD (reference sequence). V lost 6 bases to trimming and J lost 8 bases; unmatched junction nucleotides: 7. The CDR3 spans 13 residues. The DNA of the CDR3 is TGCGCCAGCAGGGGTGGGAGGGAGGATGAGCAGTTCTTC. Amino acids: CASRGGREDEQFF.

Regarding this clonotype: This is likely a read error, given that the CDR3 carries no conserved phenylalanine or tryptophan at its end. The DNA is left out, because the CDR3 cannot be placed on it with certainty; the CDR3 is given as TCRdb lists it. V is TRBV9 and J is TRBJ2-4. The germline gives CDR1 SGDLS, CDR2 YYNGEE. The CDR3 is 12 residues long, ends included. The CDR3 sequence: CASGGAGIIPST.

As concerns this clonotype: A much larger clone differs by one base, so this may be a read error. The chain is built from TRBV7-8 and TRBJ2-3; 10 bases line up with TRBD2. The CDR3 has 14 amino acids. Germline-derived CDR1 and CDR2 are SGHVS and FQNEAQ. CDR3 sequence reads: CASSVGLADTDTQF. In DNA form, the CDR3 reads TGTGCCAGCAGCGTAGGACTAGCGGACACAGATACGCAGTTT.

V and J are TRBV11-2 and TRBJ2-3, with D possibly TRBD1 on 6 matching bases. Per germline, CDR1 SGHAT and CDR2 FQNNGV. Trimming shortened V by 6 bases and J by 6 bases, and 16 bases separated the two germline ends. This CDR3 contains 14 residues. This chain's CDR3 is CASSHDRFRDTQYF. DNA for the CDR3: TGTGCCAGCAGTCACGACAGGTTCCGCGATACGCAGTATTTT.

The chain combines TRBV5-5 with TRBJ1-1, with D possibly TRBD1 on 6 matching bases. The CDR3 sequence is 16 residues long. The ends were cut back, 7 bases at V and 1 base at J, with 20 bases in the middle. Germline V gives CDR1 SGHKS, CDR2 YYEKEE (reference sequence). The CDR3 is CASGDGGTDTNTEAFF. The CDR3 nucleotides read TGTGCCAGCGGGGACGGGGGCACAGATACGAACACTGAAGCTTTCTTT.

Details on this clonotype: One end of the junction fails to match germline, which may point to a read error. This chain links TRBV7-8 with TRBJ2-7; 7 nucleotides line up with TRBD2. This CDR3 has 14 residues. CDR1 is SGHVS, CDR2 FQNEAQ, per germline. The CDR3, as DNA: TGTGCCAGCAGTATAACGGGAGGCTCCGATAAGCAGTATTTC. It specifies CASSITGGSDKQYF.

This chain connects TRBV2 to TRBJ2-7; 8 nucleotides match TRBD1. The germline gives CDR1 SNHLY, CDR2 FYNNEI. Trimming took 6 bases from V and 6 from J; bases not matched to a gene: 16. The length of the CDR3 is 16 residues. The CDR3 loop is CASRKPGQENLAEQYV. DNA of the CDR3: TGTGCCAGCAGGAAACCGGGACAGGAGAACCTGGCCGAGCAGTACGTC.

This rearrangement joins TRBV7-9 to TRBJ1-4; D ambiguous. V was clipped by 10 bases and J by 4 bases, with 25 bases between them. CDR3 length: 17 amino acids. The germline CDR1 and CDR2 sequences are SEHNR and FQNEAQ (reference sequence). The CDR3 is CAISKSSGAQNNEKLFF. CDR3 nucleotides: TGTGCCATCAGTAAGTCTTCAGGAGCACAAAATAATGAAAAACTGTTTTTT.

This clonotype showed up just once. The chain is built from TRBV11-3 and TRBJ1-1; D is uncertain. Germline V gene data show CDR1 as SGHNT and CDR2 as YENEEA. The CDR3 is made up of 15 amino acids. Trimming left V 6 bases short and J 1 base short, with 15 bases between. The CDR3 sequence: CASRRDVNGNTEAFF. The DNA for the CDR3 is TGTGCCAGCAGAAGAGATGTGAACGGGAACACTGAAGCTTTCTTT.

The chain carries TRBV7-8 and TRBJ1-1; possibly TRBD1 for D (5 bases). Per germline, CDR1 SGHVS and CDR2 FQNEAQ. Trimming stripped 1 base from V and 13 bases from J, with 22 bases between. This CDR3 is 15 amino acids long. CDR3 region: CASSLDGARDTEDFF. CDR3 DNA sequence: TGTGCCAGCAGCTTAGATGGGGCTCGCGATACTGAGGATTTCTTT.

The chain uses TRBV14 and TRBJ1-1; the match to TRBD1 covers 9 bases. The CDR3 extends over 15 amino acids. Trimming cost V 0 bases and J 12 bases; bases outside gene matches: 11. Germline values: CDR1 SGHDN, CDR2 FVKESK. The chain's CDR3 is CASSQDAGGGTGSFF. CDR3 DNA sequence: TGTGCCAGCAGCCAAGATGCGGGAGGGGGGACAGGGTCTTTCTTT.

The rearrangement links TRBV7-9 to TRBJ2-1; 10 nucleotides align to TRBD1. There are 16 residues in the CDR3. The germline V gene encodes CDR1 SEHNR and CDR2 FQNEAQ (reference sequence). V dropped 5 bases and J dropped 12; count of bases not matched to a gene: 16. CDR3 DNA: TGTGCCAGCAGCCCCGGGACAGGGGATCGGGCCGATACGCAGTTCTTC. Translation gives CASSPGTGDRADTQFF.

For this clonotype: A read error may account for a junction end that differs from germline. V and J are TRBV7-8 and TRBJ2-3; D might be TRBD2 (5 bases). The CDR3 spans 14 residues. CDR1 is SGHVS, CDR2 FQNEAQ, per germline. CDR3 DNA: TGTGCCAGCAGCTTAGCGCTCTGTCGGGATCACCTACGATTT. Translating gives CASSLALCRDHLRF.

As concerns this clonotype: The conserved final phenylalanine or tryptophan is absent from the CDR3, which likely points to a read error. The chain's CDR3 is CASSFERGGAQYD. CDR3 nucleotides: TGTGCCAGCAGCTTTGAAAGAGGCGGGGCGCAGTACGAC. The J gene is TRBJ2-5, the V gene TRBV7-9, with D maybe TRBD2 (6 bases). Trimming shortened V by 3 bases and J by 11 bases, and 16 bases separated the two germline ends. Per germline, CDR1 SEHNR and CDR2 FQNEAQ (reference sequence). This CDR3 has 13 amino acids.

This chain connects TRBV20-1 to TRBJ2-1; a possible D gene is TRBD2 (5 bases). The CDR3 consists of 11 residues. Germline V lookup: CDR1 DFQATT, CDR2 SNEGSKA (reference sequence). The V gene lost 1 base and the J gene lost 13 bases, with 11 bases spanning the gap. CDR3 nucleotide sequence: TGCAGTGCTAGAGGGTTAGAGGGACAGTTCTTC. Protein: CSARGLEGQFF.

This clonotype occurred a few times. The chain recombines TRBV4-2 with TRBJ2-5; TRBD2 matches at 9 bases. Gene TRBJ2-7 matches the end of the DNA better, so the J call may be wrong. Germline lookup yields CDR1 LGHNA and CDR2 YNFKEQ. The CDR3 consists of 16 residues. CDR3 in DNA: TGTGCCAGCAGCCAAGATCGGGGTAGCGGGAGCCACGAGCAGTACTTC. Translation gives CASSQDRGSGSHEQYF.

The V gene is TRBV7-6, the J gene TRBJ1-2; the D is unclear. Between the trimmed V and J ends, which lost 5 bases and 4 bases, there was a span of 11 bases. Looked up from germline, CDR1 is SGHVS and CDR2 is FNYEAQ. This CDR3 has 13 residues. The CDR3 coding sequence is TGTGCCAGCAGCATGGGCATGCCCTATGGCTACACCTTC. It codes for CASSMGMPYGYTF.

Turning to this clonotype: The junction and the germline gene differ at one end; a read error may be behind it. The genes are TRBV5-4 and TRBJ2-7; D possibly matches TRBD1 or TRBD2 (5 bases each). This CDR3 region has 15 residues. Per the germline V gene, CDR1 is SGHNT and CDR2 is YYREEE (reference sequence). The DNA for the CDR3 is TGTGCCACCAGCTATTTGGGGACGAGCTCCTACGAGCAGTACTTC. Translated: CATSYLGTSSYEQYF. Using reference TRBV5-4 and TRBJ2-7 for the parts outside the CDR3, the full variable domain is ETGVTQSPTHLIKTRGQQVTLRCSSQSGHNTVSWYQQALGQGPQFIFQYYREEENGRGNFPPRFSGLQFPNYSSELNVNALELDDSALYLCATSYLGTSSYEQYFGPGTRLTVT.

The V gene is TRBV9, the J gene TRBJ1-2; D uncertain. This CDR3 has 16 amino acids. CDR1 SGDLS and CDR2 YYNGEE come from the germline V gene. Trimming took 3 bases from V and 9 from J, leaving 24 bases between them. CDR3 nucleotides: TGTGCCAGCAGCGGGGCAGGTCTAGGTAATGAGCAGTGCTACACCTTC. This codes for CASSGAGLGNEQCYTF. Drawing the rest from reference TRBV9 and TRBJ1-2, the complete variable domain is DSGVTQTPKHLITATGQRVTLRCSPRSGDLSVYWYQQSLDQGLQFLIQYYNGEERAKGNILERFSAQQFPDLHSELNLSSLELGDSALYFCASSGAGLGNEQCYTFGSGTRLTVV.

This clonotype was found many times. The J gene is TRBJ2-2, the V gene TRBV9; no reliable D call. V was clipped by 2 bases and J by 2 bases, with 10 bases between them. This CDR3 is 15 amino acids long. CDR1 is SGDLS, CDR2 YYNGEE, per germline. In DNA form, the CDR3 reads TGTGCCAGCAGCGTCGGGCAGATAAACACCGGGGAGCTGTTTTTT. Translating gives CASSVGQINTGELFF.

The chain links TRBV7-3 to TRBJ1-1, with no clear D. V lost 3 bases and J 0 bases, leaving 5 bases between the germline ends. The CDR3 loop spans 13 amino acids. In germline, CDR1 is SGHTA, CDR2 FQGTGA. The CDR3 here is CASSLAMNTEAFF. The CDR3 DNA reads TGTGCCAGCAGCTTGGCAATGAACACTGAAGCTTTCTTT. Complete variable domain (other parts from reference TRBV7-3 and TRBJ1-1): GAGVSQTPSNKVTEKGKYVELRCDPISGHTALYWYRQSLGQGPEFLIYFQGTGAADDSGLPNDRFFAVRPEGSVSTLKIQRTERGDSAVYLCASSLAMNTEAFFGQGTRLTVV.

This clonotype was seen at least ten times. This sequence joins TRBV15 and TRBJ1-2; D remains unclear. CDR1 LNHNV and CDR2 YYDKDF come from the germline V gene (reference sequence). This CDR3 has 14 amino acids. V lost 0 bases, J lost 5 bases, and 10 bases lay in between. The CDR3 DNA is TGTGCCACCAGCAGAGATTTGAAGGGTTATGGCTACACCTTC. Translating gives CATSRDLKGYGYTF.

Regarding this clonotype: No conserved phenylalanine or tryptophan ends this CDR3, so it is likely a read error. It is unclear where the CDR3 begins or ends on the DNA, so no DNA is shown, and the CDR3 is as TCRdb lists it. V gene TRBV2 combines with J gene TRBJ1-1; TRBD1 was called by the table and not checked on the DNA. Inclusive of both ends, the CDR3 amounts to 15 amino acids. Germline CDR1 is SNHLY and CDR2 is FYNNEI. The CDR3 region is CASGEGGTGTPDFFP.